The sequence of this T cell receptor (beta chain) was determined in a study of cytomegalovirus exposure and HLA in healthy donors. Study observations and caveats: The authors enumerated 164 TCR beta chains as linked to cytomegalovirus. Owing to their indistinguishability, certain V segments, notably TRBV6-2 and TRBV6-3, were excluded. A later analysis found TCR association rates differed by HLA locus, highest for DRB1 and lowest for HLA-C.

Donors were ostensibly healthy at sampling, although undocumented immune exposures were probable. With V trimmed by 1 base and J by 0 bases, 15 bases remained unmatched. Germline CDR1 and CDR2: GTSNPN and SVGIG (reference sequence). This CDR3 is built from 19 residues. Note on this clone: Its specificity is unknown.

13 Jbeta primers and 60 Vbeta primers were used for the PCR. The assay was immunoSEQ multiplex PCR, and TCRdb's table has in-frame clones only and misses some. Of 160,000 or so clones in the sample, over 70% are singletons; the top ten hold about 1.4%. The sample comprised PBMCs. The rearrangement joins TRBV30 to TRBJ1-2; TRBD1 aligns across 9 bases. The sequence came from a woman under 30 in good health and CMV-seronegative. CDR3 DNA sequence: TGTGCCTGGAGTGGGGGGCTCCGGGACAGGGTTCAGGCTAACTATGGCTACACCTTC. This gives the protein CAWSGGLRDRVQANYGYTF.